Shown below are 17 T cell receptor beta chains from a single sample sequenced in a study of blood T cell repertoires in COVID-19. Clones were read by immunoSEQ multiplex PCR, and TCRdb kept only the in-frame ones, dropping some. Of about 110,000 clones in the sample, around 78% were seen once. Sequencing was performed on peripheral blood. Receptors originate from a man of 80 years or more with COVID-19, enrolled during active disease.

The genes are TRBV6-2 or TRBV6-3 and TRBJ2-3; 7 bases fit TRBD1. Germline lookup yields CDR1 MNHEY and CDR2 SVGEGT. V was clipped by 6 bases and J by 3 bases; unmatched bases: 9. The CDR3 spans 15 residues. The CDR3 protein is CASSDGQDETDTQYF. CDR3 nucleotide sequence: TGTGCCAGCAGCGATGGACAGGACGAGACAGATACGCAGTATTTT.

The chain has TRBV3-1 (or the pseudogene TRBV3-2) and TRBJ2-3, with unresolved D. V was pared by 0 bases and J by 2 bases, with 9 bases between. Germline values: CDR1 LGHDT, CDR2 YNNKEL (reference sequence). The CDR3 contains 15 residues. CDR3 region: CASSQDLFLTDTQYF. The CDR3 nucleotides read TGTGCCAGCAGCCAAGACCTCTTCCTCACAGATACGCAGTATTTT.

The chain uses TRBV3-1 (or the pseudogene TRBV3-2) and TRBJ2-1; no clear D. Germline assignment: CDR1 LGHDT and CDR2 YNNKEL (reference sequence). The V end lost 5 bases, the J end lost 5 bases, and 10 bases lay between the germline ends. CDR3 length: 13 amino acids. In DNA, the CDR3 is TGTGCCAGCAGCTCCCTTCGGGACAATGAGCAGTTCTTC. Translating gives CASSSLRDNEQFF.

The chain links TRBV27 to TRBJ2-3, with TRBD2 identical over 10 bases. This CDR3 comprises 14 residues. The germline CDR1 and CDR2 sequences are MNHEY and SMNVEV (reference sequence). With 6 bases clipped from V and 5 bases from J, the junction kept 5 bases outside the gene matches. The CDR3 region has the DNA TGTGCCAGCAGGCGGACTAGCGGAGGAGATACGCAGTATTTT. Protein sequence: CASRRTSGGDTQYF.

The chain employs TRBV20-1 and TRBJ2-1; 8 bases align to TRBD1. The V and J ends lost 3 bases and 5 bases, in that order; junction bases with no gene match: 6. Germline CDR1 reads DFQATT; CDR2 reads SNEGSKA (reference sequence). This CDR3 comprises 14 residues. The CDR3 is CSASQGTGNNEQFF. Here the CDR3 DNA reads TGCAGTGCTAGTCAGGGGACAGGTAACAATGAGCAGTTCTTC.

This chain joins TRBV28 and TRBJ2-1, with TRBD2 identical over 15 bases. Trimming took 6 bases from V and 7 from J; bases not matched to a gene: 19. The germline CDR1 and CDR2 sequences are MDHEN and SYDVKM. The CDR3 length is 20 residues. The CDR3 sequence: CASSSRFGLAGGPGGNEQFF. The CDR3 DNA follows: TGTGCCAGCAGCTCACGCTTCGGACTAGCGGGAGGGCCAGGTGGGAATGAGCAGTTCTTC. Drawing the rest from reference TRBV28 and TRBJ2-1, the complete variable domain is DVKVTQSSRYLVKRTGEKVFLECVQDMDHENMFWYRQDPGLGLRLIYFSYDVKMKEKGDIPEGYSVSREKKERFSLILESASTNQTSMYLCASSSRFGLAGGPGGNEQFFGPGTRLTVL.

The chain joins TRBV6-2 or TRBV6-3 to TRBJ1-6, with D possibly being TRBD1 (6 bases). The V gene lost 4 bases and the J gene lost 9 bases, with 13 bases spanning the gap. The CDR3 runs 14 residues. Germline CDR1 reads MNHEY; CDR2 reads SVGEGT. The CDR3: CASSSPTGSSPLHF. In DNA form, the CDR3 reads TGTGCCAGCAGTTCCCCTACAGGGAGTTCACCCCTCCACTTT.

The gene calls are TRBV28 and TRBJ2-7; D might be TRBD2 (6 bases). The CDR3 runs to 14 residues. Per germline, CDR1 MDHEN and CDR2 SYDVKM. V gave up 4 bases and J gave up 1 base, with 11 bases separating them. The CDR3 is CASSSRRGSYEQYF. In DNA form, the CDR3 reads TGTGCCAGCAGTTCAAGGCGGGGATCCTACGAGCAGTACTTC.

The CDR3: CASSRQGADSPLHF. DNA for the CDR3: TGTGCCAGTAGTAGACAGGGGGCGGATTCACCCCTCCACTTT. The chain uses TRBV19 and TRBJ1-6, with 10 bases aligning to TRBD1. V trimming: 4 bases; J trimming: 8 bases; junction bases outside the gene matches: 2. The CDR3 spans 14 residues. Germline lookup yields CDR1 LNHDA and CDR2 SQIVND (reference sequence).

This chain links TRBV28 with TRBJ1-2; no definite D call. The CDR3 has 13 amino acids. Germline values: CDR1 MDHEN, CDR2 SYDVKM. Trimming took 6 bases from V and 8 from J, leaving 16 bases between them. CDR3: CASSLGPTRGYTF. The CDR3 DNA reads TGTGCCAGCAGCCTGGGTCCTACTAGGGGCTACACCTTC.

The V gene is TRBV11-2, the J gene TRBJ2-1; 11 bases map to TRBD2. Germline V gene data show CDR1 as SGHAT and CDR2 as FQNNGV. CDR3 length equals 16 residues. Trimming took 0 bases from V and 9 from J; bases not matched to a gene: 7. The CDR3 spells CASSLDMIAGGSEQFF. In nucleotides, the CDR3 is TGTGCCAGCAGCTTAGATATGATAGCGGGAGGGAGTGAGCAGTTCTTC.

The gene calls are TRBV7-9 and TRBJ2-3; 9 bases line up with TRBD2. Germline loops: CDR1 SEHNR, CDR2 FQNEAQ (reference sequence). V lost 5 bases and J lost 4; bases outside the gene matches: 13. There are 17 residues in the CDR3. DNA of the CDR3: TGTGCCAGCAGCCCAGAACAGGGACTAGCCTTACCAGATACGCAGTATTTT. Protein product: CASSPEQGLALPDTQYF.

This chain uses TRBV18 with TRBJ2-1; 7 bases agree with TRBD2. CDR1 is KGHSH, CDR2 LQKENI, per germline. The junction had 12 bases not matched to a gene; V was cut back by 4 bases and J by 0 bases. The CDR3 totals 18 residues. The CDR3 region has the DNA TGTGCCAGCTCACGCCCATTCGGGGGAGGGAACTCCTACAATGAGCAGTTCTTC. It codes for CASSRPFGGGNSYNEQFF.

The chain is built from TRBV2 and TRBJ1-2, with D perhaps matching TRBD1 (6 bases). The germline CDR1 and CDR2 sequences are SNHLY and FYNNEI. This CDR3 comprises 13 residues. Between the trimmed V and J ends, which lost 3 bases and 5 bases, there was a span of 10 bases. The CDR3 DNA follows: TGTGCCAGCAGTGAGGACAGTCTATATGGCTACACCTTC. Protein sequence: CASSEDSLYGYTF.

A few counts support this clone. The chain links TRBV19 to TRBJ1-5, with D perhaps TRBD1 (6 bases). Trimming shortened V by 11 bases and J by 0 bases, and 14 bases separated the two germline ends. Germline loops: CDR1 LNHDA, CDR2 SQIVND (reference sequence). CDR3 length: 14 amino acids. For the CDR3, the DNA is TGTGCCGCCTCTTACAGGGATAGCAATCAGCCCCAGCATTTT. Its protein is CAASYRDSNQPQHF.

This chain uses TRBV19 with TRBJ2-1; D is unresolved. Germline loops: CDR1 LNHDA, CDR2 SQIVND (reference sequence). The CDR3 is 13 amino acids. V dropped 7 bases and J dropped 5 bases, with 12 bases sitting between them. This chain's CDR3 is CASNHLQNNEQFF. As DNA, the CDR3 is TGTGCCAGTAACCACCTACAGAACAATGAGCAGTTCTTC.

This chain's CDR3 is CASSLGTGEDTQYF. Written as DNA, the CDR3 is TGCGCCAGCAGCTTAGGGACAGGGGAGGATACGCAGTATTTT. The chain combines TRBV5-1 with TRBJ2-3, with 10 bases fitting TRBD1. The CDR3 covers 14 residues. The germline V gene encodes CDR1 SGHRS and CDR2 YFSETQ. With V trimmed by 2 bases and J by 6 bases, 3 bases remained unmatched.